The rows below give T cell receptor beta chains drawn from one sample of a study of OX40 agonist ivuxolimab in advanced cancers. TCRdb's copy holds only in-frame clones and misses some; the assay was immunoSEQ multiplex PCR. The table has about 82,000 clones, roughly 92% seen once. The sample in question was CD4+ or CD8+ T cells sorted from blood, obtained in a trial of the OX40 agonist ivuxolimab. Receptors were obtained from an adult with an advanced solid tumor such as melanoma, head and neck, liver or kidney cancer. Each CDR3 is given without its conserved first and last residue.

TRBJ1-1 | TRBV5-4 | ASSLASGTEAF
TRBJ1-5 | TRBV13 | ASSLGQARVQPQH
TRBJ1-2 | TRBV25-1 | ASSEGIGGYT
TRBJ1-4 | TRBV27 | ASSLIPGTGREKLF
TRBJ2-5 | TRBV21-1 | ASSKAGQQLGNQETQY
TRBJ1-4 | TRBV6-5 | ASSYSWDEKLF
TRBJ1-6 | TRBV5-1 | ASSLEGTGLSPLH
TRBJ1-3 | TRBV7-6 | ASSRAGAASGNTIY
TRBJ1-1 | TRBV5-1 | ASSLETGFNTEAF
TRBJ1-1 | TRBV19 | ASSAGYSGAF